Shown below are 30 T cell receptor beta chains from a single sample sequenced in a study of cytomegalovirus exposure and HLA in healthy donors. The PCR had 60 Vbeta and 13 Jbeta primers. Produced via immunoSEQ multiplex PCR; TCRdb's table is partial and in-frame only. The profile shows a few hundred thousand clones, 65% to 80% of them singletons. The specimen sequenced was PBMCs. All receptors derive from a man in his forties or fifties in good health and CMV-seronegative.

This chain links TRBV29-1 with TRBJ2-1, with 8 bases aligning to TRBD2. The CDR3 loop spans 15 amino acids. Germline CDR1 SQVTM, CDR2 ANQGSEA. With 4 bases clipped from V and 10 bases from J, the junction kept 15 bases outside the gene matches. The CDR3 protein is CSVVLPSSGSIEQFF. Here the CDR3 DNA reads TGCAGCGTTGTTTTGCCGTCTAGCGGGTCGATCGAGCAGTTCTTC.

This clone was picked up a small number of times. J is TRBJ2-5 and V is TRBV29-1, with TRBD1 matching over 9 bases. CDR1 and CDR2 from the germline V gene are SQVTM and ANQGSEA. V lost 6 bases and J lost 5; bases outside the gene matches: 7. The CDR3 sequence is 13 residues long. The CDR3, as DNA: TGCAGCGTCGCGGGACAGGGTCCCGAGACCCAGTACTTC. Translated, it gives CSVAGQGPETQYF.

CDR3 amino acids: CASSQLAGELFF. In DNA, the CDR3 is TGTGCCAGCAGCCAACTCGCCGGGGAGCTGTTTTTT. The chain uses TRBV28 and TRBJ2-2; D is ambiguous. Trimming removed 6 bases from V and 6 bases from J, with 8 bases in between. This CDR3 region has 12 residues. Per the germline V gene, CDR1 is MDHEN and CDR2 is SYDVKM.

CDR3 nucleotides: TGTGCCAGCATGGGAGGGAGTGGGTCCTACAATGAGCAGTTCTTC. It is translated as CASMGGSGSYNEQFF. The chain links TRBV7-8 to TRBJ2-1, with 7 positions matching TRBD2. The V gene's germline CDR1 is SGHVS and CDR2 FQNEAQ. Trimming removed 7 bases from V and 1 base from J; junction bases left unmatched: 7. This CDR3 region has 15 residues.

This chain connects TRBV13 to TRBJ2-7; 8 bases are a match to TRBD2. This CDR3 is 14 amino acids long. Germline assignment: CDR1 PRHDT and CDR2 FYEKMQ (reference sequence). V lost 3 bases and J lost 2; bases outside the gene matches: 3. CDR3 sequence (DNA): TGTGCCAGCAGCTTTAGCGGGACGGCCTACGAGCAGTACTTC. Protein product: CASSFSGTAYEQYF.

V and J are TRBV4-1 and TRBJ2-5; 7 bases are shared with TRBD1. Germline loops: CDR1 MGHRA, CDR2 YSYEKL. CDR3 length: 15 residues. The V segment lost 0 bases and the J segment 4 bases; nucleotides outside the gene matches: 5. CDR3: CASSQDGTASETQYF. In DNA form, the CDR3 reads TGCGCCAGCAGCCAAGATGGGACAGCTTCAGAGACCCAGTACTTC.

The chain is built from TRBV6-6 and TRBJ1-5, with 7 bases matching TRBD1. Germline CDR1 and CDR2: MNHNY and SVGAGI (reference sequence). The J segment lost 5 bases and the V segment lost 5 bases, leaving 6 bases of the junction unmatched. The CDR3 consists of 14 residues. CDR3 coding DNA: TGTGCCAGCAGTACCCGACAGGGCGATCAGCCCCAGCATTTT. Amino acid sequence: CASSTRQGDQPQHF.

This chain links TRBV5-4 with TRBJ1-1; TRBD1 is a possible D gene (6 bases). The CDR3 runs to 15 residues. Trimming cost V 4 bases and J 2 bases, with 15 bases left between them. Germline loops: CDR1 SGHNT, CDR2 YYREEE (reference sequence). CDR3 loop: CASSPGRTENTEAFF. The CDR3 region has the DNA TGTGCCAGCAGCCCAGGCCGGACAGAAAACACTGAAGCTTTCTTT.

The genes are TRBV6-5 and TRBJ2-2; D gene unclear. Germline CDR1 and CDR2: MNHEY and SVGAGI. The CDR3 runs 15 residues. V lost 0 bases to trimming and J lost 2 bases, with 7 bases between them. The CDR3 DNA sequence: TGTGCCAGCAGTTACTCGGGCTCCAACACCGGGGAGCTGTTTTTT. It translates to CASSYSGSNTGELFF.

CDR3 DNA sequence: TGTGCCAGCTCAGCGACAGGGAATCAGCCCCAGCATTTT. Translating gives CASSATGNQPQHF. The genes are TRBV18 and TRBJ1-5, with 7 nucleotides matching TRBD1. Germline V gene lookup returns CDR1 KGHSH and CDR2 LQKENI. V gave up 5 bases and J gave up 4 bases; unmatched junction bases: 2. This CDR3 has 13 amino acids.

This chain joins TRBV5-1 and TRBJ1-1; D gene ambiguous. V lost 0 bases and J lost 4, with 16 bases in between. CDR3 length: 16 amino acids. Germline lookup yields CDR1 SGHRS and CDR2 YFSETQ. The CDR3 DNA is TGCGCCAGCAGCTTGGAGCTCCCCCGGGCGGGCACTGAAGCTTTCTTT. Translated, it gives CASSLELPRAGTEAFF. The full variable domain, rest sourced from reference TRBV5-1 and TRBJ1-1, is KAGVTQTPRYLIKTRGQQVTLSCSPISGHRSVSWYQQTPGQGLQFLFEYFSETQRNKGNFPGRFSGRQFSNSRSEMNVSTLELGDSALYLCASSLELPRAGTEAFFGQGTRLTVV.

This sequence joins TRBV10-2 and TRBJ2-7, with D perhaps matching TRBD1 (6 bases). This CDR3 comprises 13 residues. V lost 4 bases, J lost 0 bases, and 7 bases lay in between. Looked up from germline, CDR1 is WSHSY and CDR2 is SAAADI. CDR3: CASSGDISYEQYF. The CDR3 DNA reads as TGCGCCAGCAGTGGGGACATCTCCTACGAGCAGTACTTC.

This chain joins TRBV9 and TRBJ2-7; D gene uncertain. Looked up from germline, CDR1 is SGDLS and CDR2 is YYNGEE. Trimming removed 0 bases at V and 9 bases at J, with 19 bases between. The CDR3 runs 15 residues. CDR3: CASSVGIAGSSGQYF. CDR3 sequence (DNA): TGTGCCAGCAGCGTAGGGATAGCCGGCTCGAGTGGGCAGTACTTC.

The V gene is TRBV25-1, the J gene TRBJ2-7; 7 positions agree with TRBD2. CDR1 and CDR2 from the germline V gene are MGHDK and SYGVNS. With V trimmed by 10 bases and J by 6 bases, 24 bases remained unmatched. The CDR3 totals 17 residues. This chain's CDR3 is CANLPLGLSTGLIEQYF. CDR3 DNA sequence: TGTGCCAACCTCCCATTGGGACTAAGCACGGGGTTAATCGAGCAGTACTTC.

This chain joins TRBV15 and TRBJ1-5, with 8 positions matching TRBD1. Trimming at V came to 5 bases and at J to 6 bases, leaving 6 bases not matched to a gene. The CDR3 has 14 residues. Germline-derived CDR1 and CDR2 are LNHNV and YYDKDF (reference sequence). CDR3 sequence (DNA): TGTGCCACCAGCGCTCAGGGGGCCGGTCAGCCCCAGCATTTT. This gives the protein CATSAQGAGQPQHF.

CDR3 nucleotide sequence: TGTGCCAGCAGCCTAACAGATACGCAGTATTTT. This sequence encodes CASSLTDTQYF. This chain joins TRBV14 and TRBJ2-3, with unresolved D. This CDR3 has 11 residues. The ends were cut back, 4 bases at V and 3 bases at J, with 2 bases in the middle. In germline, CDR1 is SGHDN, CDR2 FVKESK.

The gene calls are TRBV28 and TRBJ2-3, with D possibly being TRBD1 (5 bases). The CDR3 runs to 15 residues. Trimming removed 6 bases from V and 4 bases from J, with 17 bases in between. Germline loops: CDR1 MDHEN, CDR2 SYDVKM. This CDR3 reads CASSLPRRGADTQYF. CDR3 DNA sequence: TGTGCCAGCAGCCTTCCTAGAAGGGGCGCAGATACGCAGTATTTT.

CDR3 sequence: CASSYPGVQETQYF. In DNA form, the CDR3 reads TGTGCCAGCAGTTACCCCGGGGTTCAAGAGACCCAGTACTTC. This chain links TRBV6-6 with TRBJ2-5; D might be TRBD2 (5 bases). V was clipped by 2 bases and J by 2 bases, with 9 bases between them. The CDR3 extends over 14 amino acids. The germline CDR1 and CDR2 sequences are MNHNY and SVGAGI (reference sequence).

The chain has TRBV6-4 and TRBJ1-1; D might be TRBD1 (5 bases). Trimming removed 0 bases from V and 4 bases from J, with 9 bases in between. Germline CDR1 is MRHNA and CDR2 is SNTAGT. This CDR3 is 14 amino acids long. The CDR3, as DNA: TGTGCCAGCAGTGACTCGATAGGGGCCACTGAAGCTTTCTTT. Its protein product is CASSDSIGATEAFF.

V is TRBV9 and J is TRBJ2-3; no definite D call. This CDR3 is built from 13 residues. Germline-derived CDR1 and CDR2 are SGDLS and YYNGEE. Trimming cost V 0 bases and J 0 bases, with 2 bases left between them. The CDR3 DNA sequence: TGTGCCAGCAGCGTAGTAAGCACAGATACGCAGTATTTT. Translation: CASSVVSTDTQYF.

This chain joins TRBV7-9 and TRBJ1-1; tentatively, D is TRBD1 (5 bases). This CDR3 has 14 amino acids. The germline gives CDR1 SEHNR, CDR2 FQNEAQ (reference sequence). The germline V and J ends were trimmed by 4 bases and 3 bases, with 12 bases remaining between them. The CDR3 is CASSSQGRDTEAFF. The CDR3 DNA reads TGTGCCAGCAGCTCCCAGGGCAGGGACACTGAAGCTTTCTTT.

The J gene is TRBJ2-7, the V gene TRBV6-5; unclear D gene. V was pared by 6 bases and J by 3 bases, with 12 bases between. The germline V gene has CDR1 MNHEY and CDR2 SVGAGI. This CDR3 contains 13 residues. The CDR3 sequence is CASRPGSFYEQYF. CDR3 DNA: TGTGCCAGCAGGCCCGGTAGTTTCTACGAGCAGTACTTC.

The rearrangement links TRBV7-9 to TRBJ2-5; 10 bases map to TRBD2. After removal of 2 bases from V and 1 base from J, the junction contained 4 bases not matched to a gene. This CDR3 comprises 16 residues. Germline-derived CDR1 and CDR2 are SEHNR and FQNEAQ (reference sequence). As DNA, the CDR3 is TGTGCCAGCAGCTTACCACTAGCGGGAAGCCAAGAGACCCAGTACTTC. Amino acid sequence: CASSLPLAGSQETQYF. Looking up the rest from reference TRBV7-9 and TRBJ2-5 gives the full variable domain: DTGVSQNPRHKITKRGQNVTFRCDPISEHNRLYWYRQTLGQGPEFLTYFQNEAQLEKSRLLSDRFSAERPKGSFSTLEIQRTEQGDSAMYLCASSLPLAGSQETQYFGPGTRLLVL.

The genes are TRBV30 and TRBJ2-1; 9 nucleotides match TRBD1. The junction had 6 bases not matched to a gene; V was cut back by 3 bases and J by 6 bases. Germline CDR1 and CDR2: GTSNPN and SVGIG (reference sequence). There are 14 residues in the CDR3. CDR3 DNA sequence: TGTGCCTGGAGACGGGACAGGGCGTCCAATGAGCAGTTCTTC. Its translation: CAWRRDRASNEQFF.

The J gene is TRBJ2-3, the V gene TRBV28; D is possibly TRBD1 (7 bases). Between the trimmed V and J ends, which lost 4 bases and 5 bases, there was a span of 19 bases. CDR1 is MDHEN and CDR2 is SYDVKM in the germline V gene. The CDR3 length is 16 residues. CDR3 protein: CASSSLDRAGGDTQYF. In DNA, the CDR3 is TGTGCCAGCAGTTCTCTCGACAGGGCCGGGGGAGATACGCAGTATTTT.

The sample holds one count of this clone. This sequence joins TRBV18 and TRBJ2-2; 8 bases line up with TRBD2. The V and J ends lost 2 bases and 1 base, in that order; junction bases with no gene match: 6. In germline, CDR1 is KGHSH, CDR2 LQKENI. The CDR3 has 17 amino acids. CDR3 DNA sequence: TGTGCCAGCTCACCAAACCGGCTAGCGGGGAACACCGGGGAGCTGTTTTTT. It encodes CASSPNRLAGNTGELFF.

The J gene is TRBJ2-2, the V gene TRBV7-6; 7 bases line up with TRBD2. The J segment lost 2 bases and the V segment lost 2 bases, leaving 5 bases of the junction unmatched. Germline values: CDR1 SGHVS, CDR2 FNYEAQ. There are 16 residues in the CDR3. CDR3 loop: CASSLSGGGNTGELFF. The CDR3 DNA is TGTGCCAGCAGCTTATCGGGCGGGGGTAACACCGGGGAGCTGTTTTTT.

The chain couples TRBV5-5 to TRBJ2-1, with TRBD1 identical over 11 bases. The CDR3 runs 15 residues. Trimming at V came to 4 bases and at J to 8 bases, leaving 8 bases not matched to a gene. Germline V gene lookup returns CDR1 SGHKS and CDR2 YYEKEE (reference sequence). CDR3 nucleotide sequence: TGTGCCAGCAGCGTCCGAGGACAGGGGGCCTATGAGCAGTTCTTC. It encodes CASSVRGQGAYEQFF. The entire variable domain, with the rest obtained from reference TRBV5-5 and TRBJ2-1, is as follows: DAGVTQSPTHLIKTRGQQVTLRCSPISGHKSVSWYQQVLGQGPQFIFQYYEKEERGRGNFPDRFSARQFPNYSSELNVNALLLGDSALYLCASSVRGQGAYEQFFGPGTRLTVL.

The genes are TRBV4-2 and TRBJ1-2; 8 bases agree with TRBD1. CDR3 length: 15 residues. Germline CDR1 and CDR2: LGHNA and YNFKEQ. The J segment lost 8 bases and the V segment lost 3 bases, leaving 11 bases of the junction unmatched. CDR3 in amino acids: CASSQDGQGGDGYTF. The CDR3 DNA sequence: TGTGCCAGCAGCCAGGATGGACAGGGCGGGGACGGCTACACCTTC.

V and J are TRBV7-8 and TRBJ1-4; possible D gene TRBD1, 6 bases. Germline-derived CDR1 and CDR2 are SGHVS and FQNEAQ. V was pared by 0 bases and J by 6 bases, with 14 bases between. The length of the CDR3 is 16 residues. The CDR3 nucleotides are TGTGCCAGCAGCTTAGCGATCGACAAGGGGGATGAAAAACTGTTTTTT. Translation gives CASSLAIDKGDEKLFF.